These 24 T cell receptor beta chains came from one sample sequenced in a study of cytomegalovirus exposure and HLA in healthy donors. It was with 60 Vbeta and 13 Jbeta primers that the PCR ran. TCRdb's copy holds only in-frame clones and misses some; the assay was immunoSEQ multiplex PCR. Seen here are around 200,000 clones, almost 80% observed once, and the top ten hold roughly 1.6%. Input material: PBMCs. These receptor sequences come from a woman in her late teens or twenties in good health and CMV-seronegative.

The V call is TRBV19, the J call TRBJ1-2, with D unclear. This CDR3 contains 12 residues. The germline CDR1 and CDR2 sequences are LNHDA and SQIVND (reference sequence). Trimming shortened V by 7 bases and J by 4 bases, and 10 bases separated the two germline ends. The CDR3 DNA reads TGTGCCAGTAACGAGCGTGGCTATGGCTACACCTTC. It encodes CASNERGYGYTF.

V and J are TRBV7-6 and TRBJ2-7; TRBD2 is a possible D gene (5 bases). CDR1 is SGHVS and CDR2 is FNYEAQ in the germline V gene. CDR3 length: 13 residues. Trimming removed 5 bases at V and 1 base at J, with 9 bases between. CDR3: CASSLGESYEQYF. Written as DNA, the CDR3 is TGTGCCAGCAGCCTCGGGGAATCCTACGAGCAGTACTTC.

The chain employs TRBV9 and TRBJ2-4; 8 bases line up with TRBD1. There are 16 residues in the CDR3. CDR1 is SGDLS, CDR2 YYNGEE, per germline. V lost 0 bases to trimming and J lost 0 bases; unmatched junction nucleotides: 2. This chain's CDR3 is CASSVGTGLAKNIQYF. The CDR3 DNA sequence: TGTGCCAGCAGCGTAGGGACAGGGCTAGCCAAAAACATTCAGTACTTC.

J is TRBJ2-6 and V is TRBV9; 7 bases agree with TRBD1. From germline, CDR1 is SGDLS and CDR2 YYNGEE. Unmatched junction bases numbered 7, after V lost 0 bases and J lost 1 base. There are 18 residues in the CDR3. The CDR3 sequence is CASSVARDRLSGANVLTF. The CDR3 DNA is TGTGCCAGCAGCGTAGCCCGGGACAGACTGTCTGGGGCCAACGTCCTGACTTTC. The variable domain in full, completed from reference TRBV9 and TRBJ2-6, reads DSGVTQTPKHLITATGQRVTLRCSPRSGDLSVYWYQQSLDQGLQFLIQYYNGEERAKGNILERFSAQQFPDLHSELNLSSLELGDSALYFCASSVARDRLSGANVLTFGAGSRLTVL.

V is TRBV27 and J is TRBJ2-7; 9 bases align to TRBD2. Trimming took 6 bases from V and 0 from J; bases not matched to a gene: 3. This CDR3 is 14 amino acids long. Germline-derived CDR1 and CDR2 are MNHEY and SMNVEV (reference sequence). CDR3 in amino acids: CASRFSGSSYEQYF. CDR3 DNA sequence: TGTGCCAGCAGGTTTAGCGGGAGCTCCTACGAGCAGTACTTC.

This clone was counted a few times. The gene calls are TRBV19 and TRBJ2-1; TRBD2 matches at 10 bases. The CDR3 totals 15 residues. J gave up 6 bases and V 5 bases, and 7 bases lay outside the gene matches. Germline V CDR1 and CDR2: LNHDA, SQIVND (reference sequence). CDR3 region: CASSSSGGPRNEQFF. The CDR3 coding sequence is TGTGCCAGTAGTTCTAGCGGGGGCCCACGCAATGAGCAGTTCTTC.

V is TRBV6-5 and J is TRBJ1-3, with no clear D. Looked up from germline, CDR1 is MNHEY and CDR2 is SVGAGI. Trimming took off 6 bases at V and 4 bases at J, with 10 bases between the two ends. The CDR3 is made up of 13 amino acids. The CDR3 DNA is TGTGCCAGCAGCGCGGGCTTGGGAAACACCATATATTTT. This translates into CASSAGLGNTIYF.

The genes are TRBV11-3 and TRBJ2-2, with TRBD1 as a possible D gene (5 bases). Germline loops: CDR1 SGHNT, CDR2 YENEEA. CDR3 length equals 16 residues. V lost 2 bases, J lost 3 bases, and 13 bases lay in between. The CDR3 DNA follows: TGTGCCAGCAGCTTAAGAAGGGGTCGTGACACCGGGGAGCTGTTTTTT. It translates to CASSLRRGRDTGELFF. Drawing the rest from reference TRBV11-3 and TRBJ2-2, the complete variable domain is EAGVVQSPRYKIIEKKQPVAFWCNPISGHNTLYWYLQNLGQGPELLIRYENEEAVDDSQLPKDRFSAERLKGVDSTLKIQPAELGDSAVYLCASSLRRGRDTGELFFGEGSRLTVL.

The rearrangement uses TRBV14 and TRBJ1-1; 7 positions match TRBD1. This CDR3 has 15 amino acids. From germline, CDR1 is SGHDN and CDR2 FVKESK. Trimming took 8 bases from V and 5 from J; bases not matched to a gene: 14. The CDR3 DNA reads TGTGCCAGCGGCCGCCCCAGGGGGTCTTTAACTGAAGCTTTCTTT. It encodes CASGRPRGSLTEAFF.

V and J are TRBV19 and TRBJ1-3; TRBD1 is a possible D gene (5 bases). CDR3 length: 17 residues. The V gene's germline CDR1 is LNHDA and CDR2 SQIVND (reference sequence). V lost 3 bases and J 1 base, leaving 16 bases between the germline ends. CDR3 coding DNA: TGTGCCAGTAGTATGTATACAGGACGAATATCTGGAAACACCATATATTTT. This codes for CASSMYTGRISGNTIYF. Supplemented by reference TRBV19 and TRBJ1-3, the full variable domain reads DGGITQSPKYLFRKEGQNVTLSCEQNLNHDAMYWYRQDPGQGLRLIYYSQIVNDFQKGDIAEGYSVSREKKESFPLTVTSAQKNPTAFYLCASSMYTGRISGNTIYFGEGSWLTVV.

This chain uses TRBV7-3 with TRBJ2-7; 8 bases agree with TRBD2. This CDR3 contains 15 residues. The V and J ends lost 4 bases and 2 bases, in that order; junction bases with no gene match: 7. Looked up from germline, CDR1 is SGHTA and CDR2 is FQGTGA. The DNA of the CDR3 is TGTGCCAGCAGCTCTCGAAGCGGGAGCCCCTACGAGCAGTACTTC. This translates into CASSSRSGSPYEQYF.

This sequence joins TRBV5-1 and TRBJ2-5; TRBD1 is a possible D gene (5 bases). Per the germline V gene, CDR1 is SGHRS and CDR2 is YFSETQ. The CDR3 runs to 15 residues. V was clipped by 0 bases and J by 5 bases, with 14 bases between them. CDR3 amino acids: CASSLGQSAFETQYF. In nucleotides, the CDR3 is TGCGCCAGCAGCTTGGGACAGAGCGCTTTTGAGACCCAGTACTTC. Looking up the rest from reference TRBV5-1 and TRBJ2-5 gives the full variable domain: KAGVTQTPRYLIKTRGQQVTLSCSPISGHRSVSWYQQTPGQGLQFLFEYFSETQRNKGNFPGRFSGRQFSNSRSEMNVSTLELGDSALYLCASSLGQSAFETQYFGPGTRLLVL.

This chain connects TRBV9 to TRBJ2-7; TRBD2 agrees at 9 bases. CDR1 is SGDLS and CDR2 is YYNGEE in the germline V gene. V lost 0 bases and J lost 3; bases outside the gene matches: 10. The CDR3 covers 17 residues. DNA of the CDR3: TGTGCCAGCAGCGTAGGTAGTAGCGGGGGACCCGACTACGAGCAGTACTTC. As protein: CASSVGSSGGPDYEQYF.

V gene TRBV4-2 combines with J gene TRBJ1-5; D ambiguous. V dropped 8 bases and J dropped 2 bases, with 16 bases sitting between them. Looked up from germline, CDR1 is LGHNA and CDR2 is YNFKEQ. The CDR3 is 15 residues long. CDR3 sequence: CASSRALAGNQPQHF. In nucleotides, the CDR3 is TGTGCCAGCTCCCGAGCGCTGGCGGGCAATCAGCCCCAGCATTTT.

The CDR3 spells CASSLLTGNTEAFF. The CDR3 DNA is TGTGCCAGCAGTCTACTCACGGGGAACACTGAAGCTTTCTTT. The chain is built from TRBV27 and TRBJ1-1; D remains ambiguous. The CDR3 loop spans 14 amino acids. Looked up from germline, CDR1 is MNHEY and CDR2 is SMNVEV (reference sequence). Trimming left V 5 bases short and J 1 base short, with 11 bases between.

This clone occurred once. The chain has TRBV11-2 and TRBJ1-2, with D uncertain. The V gene's germline CDR1 is SGHAT and CDR2 FQNNGV. The CDR3 covers 12 residues. V shed 1 base and J shed 6 bases, with 6 bases lying between them. The DNA of the CDR3 is TGTGCCAGCAGCTTAGCGCCGGATGGCTACACCTTC. This translates into CASSLAPDGYTF.

The gene calls are TRBV11-3 and TRBJ1-1, with 8 bases fitting TRBD1. CDR3 length equals 14 residues. V dropped 5 bases and J dropped 4; count of bases not matched to a gene: 6. Germline CDR1 SGHNT, CDR2 YENEEA. The CDR3 protein is CASSRVQGATEAFF. The CDR3 region has the DNA TGTGCCAGCAGCCGGGTTCAGGGGGCCACTGAAGCTTTCTTT.

The V call is TRBV2, the J call TRBJ1-1, with TRBD1 as a possible D gene (5 bases). Germline V CDR1 and CDR2: SNHLY, FYNNEI. This CDR3 is built from 13 residues. V shed 9 bases and J shed 0 bases, with 11 bases lying between them. The CDR3 coding sequence is TGTGCCAGTCATAGGGGTTTGAACACTGAAGCTTTCTTT. This encodes CASHRGLNTEAFF.

The genes are TRBV19 and TRBJ1-3, with 8 bases lining up with TRBD1. CDR1 and CDR2 from the germline V gene are LNHDA and SQIVND (reference sequence). The CDR3 is 12 amino acids. V lost 9 bases and J lost 8; bases outside the gene matches: 6. The chain's CDR3 is CASHDRGDTIYF. CDR3 nucleotide sequence: TGTGCCAGCCACGACAGGGGTGACACCATATATTTT.

This chain joins TRBV7-9 and TRBJ2-4; D is perhaps TRBD1 (5 bases). CDR1 SEHNR and CDR2 FQNEAQ come from the germline V gene (reference sequence). Trimming left V 0 bases short and J 6 bases short, with 6 bases between. CDR3 length equals 13 residues. Here the CDR3 reads CASSLATVNIQYF. The CDR3 coding sequence is TGTGCCAGCAGCTTAGCGACAGTAAACATTCAGTACTTC.

The genes are TRBV18 and TRBJ2-2, with D perhaps matching TRBD2 (6 bases). The CDR3 runs 15 residues. Trimming took 4 bases from V and 3 from J, leaving 12 bases between them. The germline gives CDR1 KGHSH, CDR2 LQKENI. CDR3 region: CASSLGLTYTGELFF. The DNA of the CDR3 is TGTGCCAGCTCACTGGGACTTACATACACCGGGGAGCTGTTTTTT.

The J gene is TRBJ2-3, the V gene TRBV19, with a tentative D call TRBD1 (6 bases). V dropped 6 bases and J dropped 2 bases, with 18 bases sitting between them. CDR3 length: 16 amino acids. Per the germline V gene, CDR1 is LNHDA and CDR2 is SQIVND (reference sequence). The CDR3 sequence is CASSQRTGMITDTQYF. CDR3 nucleotides: TGTGCCAGTAGCCAACGAACAGGGATGATCACAGATACGCAGTATTTT.

The chain joins TRBV5-5 to TRBJ1-6; no clear D. The CDR3 covers 16 residues. CDR1 SGHKS and CDR2 YYEKEE come from the germline V gene (reference sequence). V was cut by 1 base and J by 6 bases, with 14 bases left in between. The CDR3, as DNA: TGTGCCAGCAGCTTGTCATCAGGAAAGTTTAATTCACCCCTCCACTTT. Translation gives CASSLSSGKFNSPLHF.

The gene calls are TRBV7-7 and TRBJ2-3, with TRBD2 identical over 7 bases. Germline CDR1 and CDR2: SSHAT and FNYEAQ (reference sequence). The CDR3 totals 15 residues. V lost 2 bases and J lost 2; bases outside the gene matches: 4. In DNA, the CDR3 is TGTGCCAGCAGCTTAAGAGCGGGGAACACAGATACGCAGTATTTT. Its translation is CASSLRAGNTDTQYF.